Included here is one T cell receptor (beta chain) sequence, with context. No antigen is known for it. These data are taken from a study of T cell responses to AZD1222 COVID-19 vaccine. Notes on the study in general: Repertoire collection took place solely once the T cell response had peaked. Just five to seven AZD1222 recipients tested seropositive at baseline. With dominance at 160-218 and 743-854, vaccine-associated CD4 TCRs spanned spike. Targeting of unmutated variant regions was reportedly seen in nearly half of spike-specific TCRs.

Per germline, CDR1 SGHNT and CDR2 YYREEE (reference sequence). The CDR3 has 16 amino acids. The V and J ends lost 4 bases and 1 base respectively, with 16 bases between them. The table came from immunoSEQ multiplex PCR; TCRdb's copy has only in-frame clones and leaves some out. The data hold approximately 110,000 clones, with around 90% observed a single time. The receptor's source is an adult in good health. This chain uses TRBV5-4 with TRBJ2-3; D may be TRBD1 or TRBD2 (5 bases each). The material sequenced was peripheral blood, taken on day 0 of AZD1222 vaccination. DNA of the CDR3: TGTGCCAGCAGCCTATCCTTTGGGGGAGGCACAGATACGCAGTATTTT. Residues: CASSLSFGGGTDTQYF.